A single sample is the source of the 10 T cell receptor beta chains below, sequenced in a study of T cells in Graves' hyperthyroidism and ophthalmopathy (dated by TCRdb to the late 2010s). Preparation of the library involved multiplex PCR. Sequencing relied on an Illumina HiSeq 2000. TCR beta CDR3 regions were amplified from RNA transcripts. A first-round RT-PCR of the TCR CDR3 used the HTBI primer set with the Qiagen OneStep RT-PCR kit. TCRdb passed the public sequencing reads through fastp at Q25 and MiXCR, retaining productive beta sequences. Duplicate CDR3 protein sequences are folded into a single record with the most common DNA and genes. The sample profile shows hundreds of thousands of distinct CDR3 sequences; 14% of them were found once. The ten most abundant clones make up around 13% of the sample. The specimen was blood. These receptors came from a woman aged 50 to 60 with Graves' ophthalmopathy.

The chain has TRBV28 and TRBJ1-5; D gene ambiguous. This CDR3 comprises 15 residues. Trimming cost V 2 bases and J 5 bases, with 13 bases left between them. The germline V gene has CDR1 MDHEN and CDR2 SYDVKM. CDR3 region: CASSLVGHGDQPQHF. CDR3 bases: TGTGCCAGCAGTTTAGTAGGGCATGGCGATCAGCCCCAGCATTTT.

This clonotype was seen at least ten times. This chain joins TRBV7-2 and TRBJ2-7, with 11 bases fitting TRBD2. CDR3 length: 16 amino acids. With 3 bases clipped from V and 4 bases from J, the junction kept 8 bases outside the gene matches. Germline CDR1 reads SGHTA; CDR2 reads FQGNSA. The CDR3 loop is CASSLSGLAGFYEQYF. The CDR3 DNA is TGTGCCAGCAGCTTGTCAGGACTAGCGGGTTTTTACGAGCAGTACTTC.

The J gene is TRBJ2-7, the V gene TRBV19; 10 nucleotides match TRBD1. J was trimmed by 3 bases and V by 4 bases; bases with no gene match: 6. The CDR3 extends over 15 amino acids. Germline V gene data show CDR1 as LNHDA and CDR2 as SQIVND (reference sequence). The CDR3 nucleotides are TGTGCCAGTAGTAGACCTGGGACAGGGGACTACGAGCAGTACTTC. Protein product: CASSRPGTGDYEQYF. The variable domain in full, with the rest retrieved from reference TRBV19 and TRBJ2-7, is DGGITQSPKYLFRKEGQNVTLSCEQNLNHDAMYWYRQDPGQGLRLIYYSQIVNDFQKGDIAEGYSVSREKKESFPLTVTSAQKNPTAFYLCASSRPGTGDYEQYFGPGTRLTVT.

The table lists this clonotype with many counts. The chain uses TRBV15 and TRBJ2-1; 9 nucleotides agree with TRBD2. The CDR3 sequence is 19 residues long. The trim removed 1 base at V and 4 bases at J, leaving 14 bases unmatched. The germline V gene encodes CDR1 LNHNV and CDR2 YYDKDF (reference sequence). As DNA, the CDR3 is TGTGCCACCAGCAGAGTTAGCGGGAGAGGGAAGGGAAAGTACAATGAGCAGTTCTTC. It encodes CATSRVSGRGKGKYNEQFF.

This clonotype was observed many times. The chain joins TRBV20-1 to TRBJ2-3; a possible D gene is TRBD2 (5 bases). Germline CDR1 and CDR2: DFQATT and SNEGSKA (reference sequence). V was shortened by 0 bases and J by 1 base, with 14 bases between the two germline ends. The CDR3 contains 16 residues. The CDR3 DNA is TGCAGTGCTAGAGATCGGTTACTAGGAGGCACAGATACGCAGTATTTT. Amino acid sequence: CSARDRLLGGTDTQYF.

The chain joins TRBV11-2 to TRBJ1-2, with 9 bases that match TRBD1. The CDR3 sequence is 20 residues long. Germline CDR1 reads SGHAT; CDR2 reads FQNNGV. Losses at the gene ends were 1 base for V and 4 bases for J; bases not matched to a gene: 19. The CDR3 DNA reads TGTGCCAGCAGCTTAGGGCATCCGGGACAGGGCCAAAGCGCAATCTATGGCTACACCTTC. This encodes CASSLGHPGQGQSAIYGYTF.

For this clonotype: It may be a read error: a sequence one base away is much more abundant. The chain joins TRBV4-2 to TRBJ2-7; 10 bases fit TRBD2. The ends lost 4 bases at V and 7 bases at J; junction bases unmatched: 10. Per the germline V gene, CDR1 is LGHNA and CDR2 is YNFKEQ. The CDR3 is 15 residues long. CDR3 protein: CASSRVRTSGGEQYF. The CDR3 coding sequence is TGTGCCAGCAGCCGAGTGCGGACTAGCGGCGGAGAGCAGTACTTC.

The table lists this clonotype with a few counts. CDR3 sequence: CASSGQGAHYGYTF. The DNA for the CDR3 is TGTGCCAGCAGCGGACAGGGGGCGCACTATGGCTACACCTTC. This chain joins TRBV9 and TRBJ1-2; 10 nucleotides match TRBD1. The length of the CDR3 is 14 residues. CDR1 SGDLS and CDR2 YYNGEE come from the germline V gene. Germline trimming cut 3 bases from V and 3 bases from J; bases unmatched to any gene: 2. Filled out from reference TRBV9 and TRBJ1-2, the complete variable domain reads DSGVTQTPKHLITATGQRVTLRCSPRSGDLSVYWYQQSLDQGLQFLIQYYNGEERAKGNILERFSAQQFPDLHSELNLSSLELGDSALYFCASSGQGAHYGYTFGSGTRLTVV.

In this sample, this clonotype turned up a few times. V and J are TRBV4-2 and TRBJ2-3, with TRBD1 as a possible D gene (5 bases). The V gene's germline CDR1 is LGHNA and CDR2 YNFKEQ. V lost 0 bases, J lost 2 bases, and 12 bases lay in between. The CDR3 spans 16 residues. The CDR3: CASSQDRQGVTDTQYF. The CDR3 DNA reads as TGTGCCAGCAGCCAAGATCGCCAGGGCGTCACAGATACGCAGTATTTT.

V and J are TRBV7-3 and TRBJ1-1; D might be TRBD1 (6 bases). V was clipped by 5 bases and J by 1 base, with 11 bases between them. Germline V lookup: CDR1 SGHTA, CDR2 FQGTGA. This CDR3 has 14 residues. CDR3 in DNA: TGTGCCAGCAGCGAACAGGGATGGAACACTGAAGCTTTCTTT. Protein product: CASSEQGWNTEAFF.